The next 5 T cell receptor beta chains were all read from a single sample in a study of blood T cell repertoires in COVID-19. Clones were read by immunoSEQ multiplex PCR, and TCRdb kept only the in-frame ones, dropping some. The sample includes hundreds of thousands of clones, approximately 90% of them seen just once. Source material: peripheral blood. The source of these receptors is a middle-aged man with acute or convalescent COVID-19.

As regards this clone: At the DNA level, this CDR3 is encoded by other sequences in the same sample as well. The J gene is TRBJ1-1, the V gene TRBV7-2; 7 positions match TRBD1. After removal of 5 bases from V and 3 bases from J, the junction contained 3 bases not matched to a gene. Looked up from germline, CDR1 is SGHTA and CDR2 is FQGNSA. The CDR3 spans 13 residues. The CDR3 DNA follows: TGTGCCAGCAGCACTCAGGGGGACACTGAAGCTTTCTTT. Residues: CASSTQGDTEAFF.

The chain has TRBV19 and TRBJ1-2; 10 bases map to TRBD1. This CDR3 region has 14 residues. V shed 6 bases, J shed 3 bases, and the junction held 4 bases outside the gene matches. Germline lookup yields CDR1 LNHDA and CDR2 SQIVND (reference sequence). CDR3 region: CASSPGQGYYGYTF. The CDR3 region has the DNA TGTGCCAGTAGCCCGGGACAGGGGTACTATGGCTACACCTTC.

The V and J genes are TRBV6-6 and TRBJ1-5, with 7 bases identical to TRBD1. The length of the CDR3 is 15 residues. The J segment lost 4 bases and the V segment lost 2 bases, leaving 5 bases of the junction unmatched. The germline gives CDR1 MNHNY, CDR2 SVGAGI (reference sequence). The CDR3 region has the DNA TGTGCCAGCAGTTACGACGACAGGGCTAATCAGCCCCAGCATTTT. Protein product: CASSYDDRANQPQHF.

In this sample, this clone turned up once. The chain has TRBV7-9 and TRBJ1-2; 8 nucleotides align to TRBD1. The CDR3 totals 13 residues. With V trimmed by 6 bases and J by 4 bases, 4 bases remained unmatched. Germline V gene sequence: CDR1 SEHNR, CDR2 FQNEAQ (reference sequence). CDR3 sequence reads: CASRLDRVYGYTF. The CDR3, as DNA: TGTGCCAGCAGGCTGGACAGGGTCTATGGCTACACCTTC. Filled out from reference TRBV7-9 and TRBJ1-2, the complete variable domain reads DTGVSQNPRHKITKRGQNVTFRCDPISEHNRLYWYRQTLGQGPEFLTYFQNEAQLEKSRLLSDRFSAERPKGSFSTLEIQRTEQGDSAMYLCASRLDRVYGYTFGSGTRLTVV.

V usage is TRBV15 and J usage is TRBJ2-5; the match to TRBD2 covers 11 bases. Germline V CDR1 and CDR2: LNHNV, YYDKDF (reference sequence). The CDR3 is 16 residues long. V shed 0 bases and J 4 bases; nucleotides not matched to a gene: 4. CDR3 nucleotides: TGTGCCACCAGCAGAGATCAAACTAGCGGGAGAGAGACCCAGTACTTC. Translating gives CATSRDQTSGRETQYF.